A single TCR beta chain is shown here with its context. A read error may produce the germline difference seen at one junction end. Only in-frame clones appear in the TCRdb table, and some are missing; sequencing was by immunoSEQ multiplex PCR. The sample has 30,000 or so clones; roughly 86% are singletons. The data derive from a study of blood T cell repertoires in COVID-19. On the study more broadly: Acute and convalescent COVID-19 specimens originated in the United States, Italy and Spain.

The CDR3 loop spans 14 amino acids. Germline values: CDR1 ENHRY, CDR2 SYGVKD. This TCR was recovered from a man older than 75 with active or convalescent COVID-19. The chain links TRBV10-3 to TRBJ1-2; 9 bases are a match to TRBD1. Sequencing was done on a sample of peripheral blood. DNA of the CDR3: TGTGCCATCAGCGCAGGACAGGGGAACTTTGGCTACACCTTC. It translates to CAISAGQGNFGYTF.